These T cell receptor beta chains were read from a single sample in a study of OX40 agonist ivuxolimab in advanced cancers. Profiling relied on immunoSEQ multiplex PCR, and the TCRdb table lists in-frame clones only, not all of them. The table has 65,000 or so clones, roughly 88% seen once; the top ten hold about 5%. Sequenced material: CD4+ or CD8+ T cells sorted from blood, taken in a trial of the OX40 agonist ivuxolimab. These receptors all stem from an adult with an advanced solid tumor such as melanoma, head and neck, liver or kidney cancer. CDR3s include the opening cysteine and the closing phenylalanine or tryptophan. A D gene is named only where the DNA matches it firmly. Rows give clone size only sometimes, using once, few, many, or a class for an expanded clone.

d_gene: -; j_gene: TRBJ1-1; abundance: once; v_gene: TRBV18; CDR3aa: CASSPQGGGFGEAFF; CDR3nt: TGTGCCAGCTCACCCCAGGGTGGCGGGTTCGGTGAAGCTTTCTTT
d_gene: TRBD2; j_gene: TRBJ2-1; abundance: -; v_gene: TRBV7-3; CDR3aa: CASSLTSGTYNEQFF; CDR3nt: TGTGCCAGCAGTCTTACTAGCGGAACTTACAATGAGCAGTTCTTC
d_gene: -; j_gene: TRBJ1-1; abundance: -; v_gene: TRBV28; CDR3aa: CASSPPTGPNTEAFF; CDR3nt: TGTGCCAGCAGTCCCCCCACAGGGCCGAACACTGAAGCTTTCTTT
d_gene: -; j_gene: TRBJ2-2; abundance: -; v_gene: TRBV19; CDR3aa: CASSRDTGELFF; CDR3nt: TGTGCCAGTAGTCGAGACACCGGGGAGCTGTTTTTT
d_gene: TRBD2; j_gene: TRBJ2-7; abundance: -; v_gene: TRBV6-6; CDR3aa: CASSPGGATSYEQYF; CDR3nt: TGTGCCAGCAGCCCGGGGGGGGCCACCTCCTACGAGCAGTACTTC
d_gene: TRBD1; j_gene: TRBJ2-7; abundance: few; v_gene: TRBV28; CDR3aa: CASSLRGGASYEQYF; CDR3nt: TGTGCCAGCAGTTTGCGAGGGGGCGCATCCTACGAGCAGTACTTC
d_gene: -; j_gene: TRBJ2-5; abundance: -; v_gene: TRBV19; CDR3aa: CASSILTSPETQYF; CDR3nt: TGTGCCAGTAGTATATTGACTAGTCCGGAGACCCAGTACTTC
d_gene: TRBD1; j_gene: TRBJ1-1; abundance: once; v_gene: TRBV15; CDR3aa: CATSRDPGTGLRNQNTEAFF; CDR3nt: TGTGCCACCAGCAGAGATCCTGGGACAGGCCTACGTAACCAGAACACTGAAGCTTTCTTT
d_gene: -; j_gene: TRBJ1-5; abundance: few; v_gene: TRBV11-2; CDR3aa: CASSLGGRRSNQPQHF; CDR3nt: TGTGCCAGCAGCTTAGGCGGTAGAAGGAGCAATCAGCCCCAGCATTTT
d_gene: -; j_gene: TRBJ1-4; abundance: -; v_gene: TRBV6-4; CDR3aa: CASSGQELNEKLFF; CDR3nt: TGTGCCAGCAGTGGGCAGGAACTTAATGAAAAACTGTTTTTT
d_gene: -; j_gene: TRBJ1-2; abundance: -; v_gene: TRBV5-1; CDR3aa: CASSFGQSYGYTF; CDR3nt: TGCGCCAGCAGCTTCGGACAGTCCTATGGCTACACCTTC
d_gene: -; j_gene: TRBJ2-3; abundance: -; v_gene: TRBV9; CDR3aa: CASSSEQGRTDTQYF; CDR3nt: TGTGCCAGCAGCTCCGAACAGGGGAGGACAGATACGCAGTATTTT
d_gene: -; j_gene: TRBJ2-1; abundance: -; v_gene: TRBV7-8; CDR3aa: CASSLDRVGSDGQFF; CDR3nt: TGTGCCAGCAGCTTAGACAGGGTGGGGAGTGACGGGCAGTTCTTC
d_gene: -; j_gene: TRBJ2-1; abundance: -; v_gene: TRBV4-3; CDR3aa: CASSQDSMAGTYNEQFF; CDR3nt: TGCGCCAGCAGCCAAGATTCGATGGCAGGCACCTACAATGAGCAGTTCTTC
d_gene: TRBD1; j_gene: TRBJ1-6; abundance: medium-sized; v_gene: TRBV4-2; CDR3aa: CASSPQGQGGSPLHF; CDR3nt: TGTGCCAGCAGCCCGCAGGGACAGGGGGGCTCACCCCTCCACTTT
d_gene: -; j_gene: TRBJ2-3; abundance: -; v_gene: TRBV9; CDR3aa: CASSETGSTDTQYF; CDR3nt: TGTGCCAGCAGCGAGACGGGAAGCACAGATACGCAGTATTTT
d_gene: -; j_gene: TRBJ1-6; abundance: -; v_gene: TRBV10-3; CDR3aa: CAISEFEETPLHF; CDR3nt: TGTGCCATCAGTGAATTTGAGGAGACACCCCTCCACTTT
d_gene: TRBD1; j_gene: TRBJ2-7; abundance: -; v_gene: TRBV19; CDR3aa: CASSLNDRVRDEQYF; CDR3nt: TGTGCCAGTAGTCTAAATGACAGGGTACGCGACGAGCAGTACTTC
d_gene: TRBD2; j_gene: TRBJ2-2; abundance: -; v_gene: TRBV19; CDR3aa: CATRTSGSSNTGELFF; CDR3nt: TGTGCCACCCGGACTAGCGGGAGTTCAAACACCGGGGAGCTGTTTTTT
d_gene: -; j_gene: TRBJ2-7; abundance: -; v_gene: TRBV5-6; CDR3aa: CASSWGGPFYEQYF; CDR3nt: TGTGCCAGCAGCTGGGGGGGCCCCTTCTACGAGCAGTACTTC
d_gene: TRBD1; j_gene: TRBJ1-2; abundance: -; v_gene: TRBV10-3; CDR3aa: CAISGYRGQDYGYTF; CDR3nt: TGTGCCATCAGTGGCTACAGGGGGCAGGATTATGGCTACACCTTC
d_gene: TRBD1; j_gene: TRBJ1-6; abundance: -; v_gene: TRBV7-9; CDR3aa: CASRRQGGSPLHF; CDR3nt: TGTGCCAGCAGACGGCAGGGGGGTTCACCCCTCCACTTT
d_gene: -; j_gene: TRBJ2-1; abundance: -; v_gene: TRBV18; CDR3aa: CASSPPMGYEQFF; CDR3nt: TGTGCCAGCTCACCACCGATGGGGTATGAGCAGTTCTTC
d_gene: -; j_gene: TRBJ1-2; abundance: -; v_gene: TRBV4-3; CDR3aa: CASSQDSPRWDNYGYTF; CDR3nt: TGCGCCAGCAGCCAAGATTCCCCTAGGTGGGACAACTATGGCTACACCTTC
d_gene: TRBD1; j_gene: TRBJ1-4; abundance: -; v_gene: TRBV7-9; CDR3aa: CASSPRDRGEEKLFF; CDR3nt: TGTGCCAGCAGCCCGAGAGACAGGGGAGAAGAAAAACTGTTTTTT
d_gene: -; j_gene: TRBJ1-1; abundance: once; v_gene: TRBV6-1; CDR3aa: CASRWYSSEAFF; CDR3nt: TGTGCCAGCCGATGGTATTCTTCTGAAGCTTTCTTT
d_gene: TRBD2; j_gene: TRBJ2-5; abundance: -; v_gene: TRBV30; CDR3aa: CAWSNLAEETQYF; CDR3nt: TGTGCCTGGAGTAACCTAGCGGAAGAGACCCAGTACTTC
d_gene: -; j_gene: TRBJ1-3; abundance: -; v_gene: TRBV7-9; CDR3aa: CASSPRGDYGGSGNTIYF; CDR3nt: TGTGCCAGCAGCCCCAGGGGTGACTACGGAGGCTCTGGAAACACCATATATTTT
d_gene: TRBD1; j_gene: TRBJ2-7; abundance: -; v_gene: TRBV6-5; CDR3aa: CASSSRQGDGEQYF; CDR3nt: TGTGCCAGCAGTTCGAGACAGGGGGATGGCGAGCAGTACTTC
d_gene: TRBD1; j_gene: TRBJ1-2; abundance: -; v_gene: TRBV7-9; CDR3aa: CASSLLTGGNNYGYTF; CDR3nt: TGTGCCAGCAGCCTACTTACAGGGGGAAATAACTATGGCTACACCTTC
d_gene: TRBD1; j_gene: TRBJ1-1; abundance: -; v_gene: TRBV28; CDR3aa: CASSTGGGHTEAFF; CDR3nt: TGTGCCAGCAGTACAGGGGGCGGGCACACTGAAGCTTTCTTT
d_gene: TRBD1; j_gene: TRBJ2-1; abundance: -; v_gene: TRBV11-2; CDR3aa: CASSSGQGDDEQFF; CDR3nt: TGTGCCAGCAGCTCCGGACAGGGGGACGATGAGCAGTTCTTC
d_gene: -; j_gene: TRBJ2-1; abundance: once; v_gene: TRBV7-9; CDR3aa: CASSLLVEQFF; CDR3nt: TGTGCCAGCAGCCTTCTGGTTGAGCAGTTCTTC
d_gene: -; j_gene: TRBJ1-1; abundance: -; v_gene: TRBV7-9; CDR3aa: CASSTGTENTEAFF; CDR3nt: TGTGCCAGCAGCACCGGGACGGAGAACACTGAAGCTTTCTTT
d_gene: TRBD1; j_gene: TRBJ1-2; abundance: -; v_gene: TRBV19; CDR3aa: CASSILTGTGGYTF; CDR3nt: TGTGCCAGTAGTATCTTGACAGGGACTGGCGGCTACACCTTC
d_gene: TRBD1; j_gene: TRBJ2-2; abundance: few; v_gene: TRBV23-1; CDR3aa: CATDRVKGELFF; CDR3nt: TGCGCCACTGACAGGGTGAAAGGGGAGCTGTTTTTT
d_gene: TRBD1; j_gene: TRBJ1-1; abundance: -; v_gene: TRBV10-2; CDR3aa: CASQNRGYTEAFF; CDR3nt: TGCGCCAGCCAGAACAGGGGATACACTGAAGCTTTCTTT
d_gene: TRBD2; j_gene: TRBJ2-1; abundance: -; v_gene: TRBV19; CDR3aa: CASSIALAGALNEQFF; CDR3nt: TGTGCCAGTAGTATAGCCTTAGCGGGAGCCCTCAATGAGCAGTTCTTC
d_gene: -; j_gene: TRBJ2-3; abundance: -; v_gene: TRBV30; CDR3aa: CAWSVHGGGTDTQYF; CDR3nt: TGTGCCTGGAGTGTACACGGAGGGGGCACAGATACGCAGTATTTT
d_gene: TRBD2; j_gene: TRBJ2-1; abundance: -; v_gene: TRBV27; CDR3aa: CASSPQLAGGLLRINEQFF; CDR3nt: TGTGCCAGCAGCCCCCAGCTAGCGGGAGGCCTACTCAGAATCAATGAGCAGTTCTTC
d_gene: -; j_gene: TRBJ2-5; abundance: -; v_gene: TRBV7-7; CDR3aa: CASSLAEGAETQYF; CDR3nt: TGTGCTAGCAGCTTAGCGGAGGGGGCGGAGACCCAGTACTTC
d_gene: -; j_gene: TRBJ2-7; abundance: -; v_gene: TRBV28; CDR3aa: CASSLTRGPRSYEQYF; CDR3nt: TGTGCCAGCAGTTTAACCCGCGGGCCCCGCTCCTACGAGCAGTACTTC
d_gene: -; j_gene: TRBJ1-1; abundance: -; v_gene: TRBV10-2; CDR3aa: CASGVGKAEAFF; CDR3nt: TGCGCCAGCGGAGTGGGTAAAGCTGAAGCTTTCTTT
d_gene: -; j_gene: TRBJ1-3; abundance: -; v_gene: TRBV5-6; CDR3aa: CASSFGQTKYSGNTIYF; CDR3nt: TGTGCCAGCAGCTTTGGCCAGACAAAGTACTCTGGAAACACCATATATTTT
d_gene: -; j_gene: TRBJ1-2; abundance: -; v_gene: TRBV28; CDR3aa: CASSSTGSWGYTF; CDR3nt: TGTGCCAGCAGTTCCACAGGGTCTTGGGGCTACACCTTC
d_gene: -; j_gene: TRBJ1-5; abundance: few; v_gene: TRBV19; CDR3aa: CASRLDRDPAQPQHF; CDR3nt: TGTGCCAGTAGGCTCGACCGCGACCCGGCCCAGCCCCAGCATTTT